This is a list of T cell receptor beta chains from one sample in a study of T cell responses to AZD1222 COVID-19 vaccine. Data came from immunoSEQ multiplex PCR; TCRdb stores just in-frame clones and leaves some out. The data contain about 110,000 clones, about 88% of them seen just once; the ten biggest clones take up roughly a sixth. The specimen comprised peripheral blood, sampled on day 0 of AZD1222 vaccination. The receptors stem from an adult in good health. Each CDR3 is given with its conserved first and last residue. A D gene is named only where the DNA matches it firmly. Clone size, where shown, is once, few, many, or a class for clones that have expanded.

-	TRBV5-5	TRBJ1-3	-	TGTGCCAGCAGCTTGATCGGGGCCGGCGGGAACACCATATATTTT	CASSLIGAGGNTIYF
-	TRBV7-9	TRBJ2-5	-	TGTGCCAGCAGCTTCCTACAGCTCCAAGAGACCCAGTACTTC	CASSFLQLQETQYF
-	TRBV13	TRBJ2-7	TRBD1	TGTGCCAGCAGCTTTGGGACAGTCAGCTCCTACGAGCAGTACTTC	CASSFGTVSSYEQYF
-	TRBV6-5	TRBJ1-6	TRBD1	TGTGCCAGCAGAGGGACAGCTCGGGGTTCACCCCTCCACTTT	CASRGTARGSPLHF
-	TRBV9	TRBJ1-2	-	TGTGCCAGCAGCGTCGGGACAAGAAACTATGGCTACACCTTC	CASSVGTRNYGYTF
-	TRBV6-2/TRBV6-3	TRBJ1-5	-	TGTGCCAGCAGTCAGGGTAGGGGCAATCAGCCCCAGCATTTT	CASSQGRGNQPQHF
-	TRBV28	TRBJ2-7	-	TGTGCCAGCAATCCGACAGTGAACTACGAGCAGTACTTC	CASNPTVNYEQYF
-	TRBV30	TRBJ2-5	-	TGTGCCTGTCGGGACTCTCCTTCCCAGACCCAGTACTTC	CACRDSPSQTQYF
-	TRBV19	TRBJ1-5	TRBD1	TGTGCCAGTATGACAGGGTTGGATGGCAATCAGCCCCAGCATTTT	CASMTGLDGNQPQHF
few	TRBV29-1	TRBJ1-2	TRBD1	TGCAGCGGTGGGACAGTCTATGGCTACACCTTC	CSGGTVYGYTF
-	TRBV7-9	TRBJ2-2	-	TGTGCCAGCAGCTTAGGCCGCGTGGCGAACACCGGGGAGCTGTTTTTT	CASSLGRVANTGELFF
-	TRBV9	TRBJ2-5	TRBD2	TGTGCCAGCAGCGTAGGGGCTAGCGGGGGGTACCAAGAGACCCAGTACTTC	CASSVGASGGYQETQYF
-	TRBV5-1	TRBJ2-6	-	TGCGCCAGCAGCTTGGCGGGAGGGGCCAACGTCCTGACTTTC	CASSLAGGANVLTF
-	TRBV10-3	TRBJ2-2	-	TGTGCCATCAGTGAAAAACAAAACGGGGAGCTGTTTTTT	CAISEKQNGELFF
-	TRBV5-1	TRBJ1-3	-	TGCGCCAGCAGCTCGACGGTCTCGAGCTCTGGAAACACCATATATTTT	CASSSTVSSSGNTIYF
-	TRBV5-1	TRBJ2-2	-	TGCGCCAGCAGCAGGGACGGTAACACCGGGGAGCTGTTTTTT	CASSRDGNTGELFF
-	TRBV4-3	TRBJ1-4	-	TGCGCCAGCAGCCAAGATCTCAGGGGTCGGGAAAAACTGTTTTTT	CASSQDLRGREKLFF
few	TRBV7-9	TRBJ1-2	-	TGTGCCAGCAGCTTAGGTGAGGGGCTTTTGAACTATGGCTACACCTTC	CASSLGEGLLNYGYTF
-	TRBV6-5	TRBJ1-6	TRBD1	TGTGCCAGCAGGAGGGACAGGGGCGGGTCACCCCTCCACTTT	CASRRDRGGSPLHF
once	TRBV29-1	TRBJ1-4	TRBD1	TGCAGCGTTGAAATCCGAAGGACAGGGGAGGAAAAACTGTTTTTT	CSVEIRRTGEEKLFF
-	TRBV9	TRBJ1-1	TRBD1	TGTGCCAGCAGCGTAGATACAGGGGGGTACACTGAAGCTTTCTTT	CASSVDTGGYTEAFF
-	TRBV11-3	TRBJ1-1	TRBD1	TGTGCCAGCAGCCATCGACAGGGGCCGTCATTTCCTGAAGCTTTCTTT	CASSHRQGPSFPEAFF
-	TRBV5-1	TRBJ1-1	-	TGCGCCAGCAGCTTGGGAGGGAACACTGAAGCTTTCTTT	CASSLGGNTEAFF
-	TRBV5-4	TRBJ1-1	-	TGTGCCAGCAGCTCCCCGACAGGCACTGAAGCTTTCTTT	CASSSPTGTEAFF
-	TRBV6-5	TRBJ1-1	-	TGTGCCAGCAGCAAAAAGAACACTGAAGCTTTCTTT	CASSKKNTEAFF
-	TRBV29-1	TRBJ1-1	TRBD1	TGCAGCGTTTTGACAGGGACGGAAACTGAAGCTTTCTTT	CSVLTGTETEAFF
-	TRBV5-4	TRBJ1-1	TRBD1	TGTGCCAGCAGCGTTGGGGGGACAGGGGTCCACACTGAAGCTTTCTTT	CASSVGGTGVHTEAFF
-	TRBV6-5	TRBJ1-6	-	TGTGCCAGCAGCCCCGCGGCAGGGTGGAATTCACCCCTCCACTTT	CASSPAAGWNSPLHF
-	TRBV9	TRBJ1-2	-	TGTGCCAGCAGCGTAGGGGGGACAACGGGCTATGGCTACACCTTC	CASSVGGTTGYGYTF
-	TRBV28	TRBJ1-2	-	TGTGCCAGCAGCAGACCCGACAACTATGGCTACACCTTC	CASSRPDNYGYTF
-	TRBV5-1	TRBJ2-2	-	TGCGCCAGCAGCAGGGAATTTGGGACCGGGGAGCTGTTTTTT	CASSREFGTGELFF
-	TRBV7-9	TRBJ2-5	-	TGTGCCAGCAGCTTCGGCAGCTTACAAGAGACCCAGTACTTC	CASSFGSLQETQYF
-	TRBV18	TRBJ1-1	-	TGTGCCAGCTCACCATTGGGGTGGAACACTGAAGCTTTCTTT	CASSPLGWNTEAFF
-	TRBV28	TRBJ2-7	-	TGTGCCAGCAGTTTTCAGAATTACGAGCAGTACTTC	CASSFQNYEQYF
once	TRBV29-1	TRBJ2-7	-	TGCAGCGTGGGAGATGGGGTCTCCTACGAGCAGTACTTC	CSVGDGVSYEQYF
-	TRBV5-1	TRBJ1-4	TRBD1	TGCGCCAGCAGCGGGACAGGGGGCCGTGAAAAACTGTTTTTT	CASSGTGGREKLFF
-	TRBV7-9	TRBJ1-2	-	TGTGCCAGCAGCTTATTGAACGGCCCTAACTATGGCTACACCTTC	CASSLLNGPNYGYTF
few	TRBV3-1/TRBV3-2	TRBJ1-3	-	TGTGCCAGCAGCCAAGGTCCAGGGCTCCTCTCTGGAAACACCATATATTTT	CASSQGPGLLSGNTIYF
-	TRBV3-1/TRBV3-2	TRBJ2-1	-	TGTGCCAGCAGCCGTGAGCGATCGTTCTCCTACAATGAGCAGTTCTTC	CASSRERSFSYNEQFF
-	TRBV12-3/TRBV12-4	TRBJ1-2	-	TGTGCCAGCAGTTTTGGCAGGGGCTATGGCTACACCTTC	CASSFGRGYGYTF
-	TRBV5-1	TRBJ2-2	TRBD2	TGCGCCAGCAGCCCGGGACTAGCGGTCTCGCAAACCGGGGAGCTGTTTTTT	CASSPGLAVSQTGELFF
-	TRBV11-3	TRBJ1-6	TRBD1	TGTGCCAGCAGCTGGAAGACAGGGATCGGGAGCTCCTATAATTCACCCCTCCACTTT	CASSWKTGIGSSYNSPLHF
-	TRBV7-9	TRBJ2-7	TRBD1	TGTGCCAGCAGCCCCCGGGACAGGGAACACGAGCAGTACTTC	CASSPRDREHEQYF
-	TRBV5-1	TRBJ1-2	-	TGCGCCAGCAGAGGTGAAGGATCTTACTCTGGCTACACCTTC	CASRGEGSYSGYTF
-	TRBV24-1	TRBJ2-3	-	TGTGCCACCAGTGACCTTCGACACAACACAGATACGCAGTATTTT	CATSDLRHNTDTQYF
-	TRBV27	TRBJ1-1	-	TGTGCCAGCAAAGGTATTCTGAACACTGAAGCTTTCTTT	CASKGILNTEAFF